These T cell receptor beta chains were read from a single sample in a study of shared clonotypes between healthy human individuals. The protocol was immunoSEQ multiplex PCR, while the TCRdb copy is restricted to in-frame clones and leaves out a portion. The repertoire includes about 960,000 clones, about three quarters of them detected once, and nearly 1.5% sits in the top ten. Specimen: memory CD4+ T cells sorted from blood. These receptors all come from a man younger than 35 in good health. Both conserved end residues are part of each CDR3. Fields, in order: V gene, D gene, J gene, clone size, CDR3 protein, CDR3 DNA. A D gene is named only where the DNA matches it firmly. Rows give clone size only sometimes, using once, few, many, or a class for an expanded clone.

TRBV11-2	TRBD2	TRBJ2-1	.	CASSFNPGLVNEQFF	TGTGCCAGCAGCTTTAACCCGGGACTAGTCAATGAGCAGTTCTTC
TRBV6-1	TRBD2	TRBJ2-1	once	CASSERFLAGVDNEQFF	TGTGCCAGCAGTGAACGTTTCCTAGCGGGCGTAGACAATGAGCAGTTCTTC
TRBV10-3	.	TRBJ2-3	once	CAISESRYTQYF	TGTGCCATCAGTGAGTCGAGGTATACGCAGTATTTT
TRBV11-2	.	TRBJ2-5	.	CASSVNQGQETQYF	TGTGCCAGCTCCGTAAACCAGGGTCAAGAGACCCAGTACTTC
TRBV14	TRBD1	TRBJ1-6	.	CASSQVSGTGYNSPLHF	TGTGCCAGCAGCCAAGTCTCCGGGACAGGGTATAATTCACCCCTCCACTTT
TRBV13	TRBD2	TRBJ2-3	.	CASSHVGSGRTDTQYF	TGTGCCAGCAGCCACGTGGGTAGCGGGAGAACAGATACGCAGTATTTT
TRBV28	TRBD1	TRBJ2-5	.	CASSFRGRGETQYF	TGTGCCAGCAGTTTTAGGGGGCGCGGAGAGACCCAGTACTTC
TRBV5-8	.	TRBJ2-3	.	CAANRITDTQYF	TGTGCCGCAAACAGAATCACAGATACGCAGTATTTT
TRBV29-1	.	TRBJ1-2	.	CSVDGQPRGYTF	TGCAGCGTTGACGGGCAGCCCCGTGGCTACACCTTC
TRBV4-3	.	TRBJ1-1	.	CASSQGLTDTHTEAFF	TGCGCCAGCAGCCAAGGTTTGACAGATACTCACACTGAAGCTTTCTTT
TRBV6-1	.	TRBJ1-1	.	CASDVRTEAFF	TGTGCCAGCGACGTGAGGACTGAAGCTTTCTTT
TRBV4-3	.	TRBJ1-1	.	CASSGTKQGRTEAFF	TGCGCCAGCAGCGGAACAAAACAGGGTAGGACTGAAGCTTTCTTT
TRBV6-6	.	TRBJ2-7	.	CASRGPEYEQYF	TGTGCCAGCAGAGGACCCGAGTACGAGCAGTACTTC
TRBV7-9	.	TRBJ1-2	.	CASSRPGQTNYGYTF	TGTGCCAGCAGCCGGCCAGGACAGACGAACTATGGCTACACCTTC
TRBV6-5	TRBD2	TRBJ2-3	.	CASSSPGGAADTQYF	TGTGCCAGCAGTTCCCCCGGGGGGGCCGCAGATACGCAGTATTTT
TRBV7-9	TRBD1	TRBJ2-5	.	CASSGQGLETQYF	TGTGCCAGCAGCGGACAGGGTTTGGAGACCCAGTACTTC
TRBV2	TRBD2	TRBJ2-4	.	CASRDSGGKNIQYF	TGTGCCAGCAGAGATAGCGGGGGGAAAAACATTCAGTACTTC
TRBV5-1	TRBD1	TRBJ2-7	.	CASRLGTGWYEQYF	TGCGCCAGCAGACTCGGGACAGGGTGGTACGAGCAGTACTTC
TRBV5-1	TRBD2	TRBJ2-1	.	CASSLTSGTPEQFF	TGCGCCAGCAGCTTGACTAGCGGGACGCCCGAGCAGTTCTTC
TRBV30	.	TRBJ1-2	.	CAWSLEYKRIDGYTF	TGTGCCTGGAGTCTGGAATATAAAAGGATTGACGGCTACACCTTC
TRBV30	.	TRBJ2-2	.	CAWRSRGNTGELFF	TGTGCCTGGCGATCCCGAGGGAACACCGGGGAGCTGTTTTTT
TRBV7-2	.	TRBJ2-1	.	CASSNGPQAGNEQFF	TGTGCCAGCAGCAACGGGCCCCAAGCCGGGAATGAGCAGTTCTTC
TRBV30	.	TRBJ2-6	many	CACSSGANVLTF	TGTGCCTGTTCCTCTGGGGCCAACGTCCTGACTTTC
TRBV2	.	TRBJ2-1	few	CASLGPLTYNEQFF	TGTGCCAGCCTGGGACCCCTGACCTACAATGAGCAGTTCTTC
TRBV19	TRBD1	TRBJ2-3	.	CASSISGTGRTDTQYF	TGTGCCAGTAGTATAAGTGGGACAGGACGCACAGATACGCAGTATTTT
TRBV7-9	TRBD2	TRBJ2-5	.	CASSLPLGLAQGETQYF	TGTGCCAGCAGCTTACCCCTGGGACTAGCGCAAGGGGAGACCCAGTACTTC
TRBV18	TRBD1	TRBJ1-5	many	CASSPDRGGNQPQHF	TGTGCCAGCTCACCAGACAGGGGGGGCAATCAGCCCCAGCATTTT
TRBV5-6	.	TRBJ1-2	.	CASSPDTWGYTF	TGTGCCAGCAGCCCCGACACGTGGGGCTACACCTTC
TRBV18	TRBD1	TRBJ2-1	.	CASSPGQGREFF	TGTGCCAGCTCACCAGGACAGGGTCGGGAATTCTTC
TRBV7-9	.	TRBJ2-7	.	CASSLADFTMPYF	TGTGCCAGCAGCTTAGCTGATTTTACCATGCCTTACTTC
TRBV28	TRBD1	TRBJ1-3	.	CASSPLGTGGNTIYF	TGTGCCAGCAGTCCACTGGGGACAGGGGGAAACACCATATATTTT
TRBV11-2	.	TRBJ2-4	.	CASSLGGLAKNIQYF	TGTGCCAGCAGCTTAGGGGGTTTGGCCAAAAACATTCAGTACTTC
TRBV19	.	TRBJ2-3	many	CASSIVGRGADTQYF	TGTGCCAGTAGTATAGTAGGAAGAGGTGCAGATACGCAGTATTTT
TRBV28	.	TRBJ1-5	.	CATVPYRAGPGQPQHF	TGTGCCACAGTACCATACCGGGCAGGGCCGGGACAGCCCCAGCATTTT
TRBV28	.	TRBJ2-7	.	CASTGGSYEQYF	TGTGCCAGCACCGGTGGATCCTACGAGCAGTACTTC
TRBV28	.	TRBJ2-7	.	CASSLPGDLSYEQYF	TGTGCCAGCAGCTTACCGGGGGACCTCTCCTACGAGCAGTACTTC
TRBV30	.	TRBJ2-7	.	CAWSGAVSYEQYF	TGTGCCTGGAGTGGGGCAGTCTCCTACGAGCAGTACTTC
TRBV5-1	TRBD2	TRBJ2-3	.	CASSAAGGTTDTQYF	TGCGCCAGCAGCGCAGCGGGAGGAACGACAGATACGCAGTATTTT
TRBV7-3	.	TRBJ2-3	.	CASSLDGDRTDTQYF	TGTGCCAGCAGCTTAGACGGGGACCGCACAGATACGCAGTATTTT
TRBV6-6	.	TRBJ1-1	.	CASSYGYANTEAFF	TGTGCCAGCAGTTACGGGTACGCGAACACTGAAGCTTTCTTT
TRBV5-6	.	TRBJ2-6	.	CASSLVGLLSGANVLTF	TGTGCCAGCAGCTTGGTTGGACTCCTCTCTGGGGCCAACGTCCTGACTTTC
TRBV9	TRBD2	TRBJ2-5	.	CASSEGLAGPQYF	TGTGCCAGCAGCGAGGGACTAGCGGGGCCCCAGTACTTC
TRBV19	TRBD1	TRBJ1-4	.	CASSTGERTNEKLFF	TGTGCCAGTAGCACAGGGGAGAGGACTAATGAAAAACTGTTTTTT
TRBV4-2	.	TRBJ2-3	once	CASSQDLGYLTSTDTQYF	TGTGCCAGCAGCCAAGATCTAGGATATCTAACAAGCACAGATACGCAGTATTTT
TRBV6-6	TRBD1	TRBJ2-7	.	CASKGQVSYEQYF	TGTGCCAGCAAAGGACAGGTTTCCTACGAGCAGTACTTC
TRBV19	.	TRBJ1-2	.	CASTQSGGGYGYTF	TGTGCCAGTACCCAATCGGGGGGCGGCTATGGCTACACCTTC
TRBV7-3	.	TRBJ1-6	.	CASSLAGGGSSPLHF	TGTGCCAGCAGCTTAGCCGGGGGCGGCTCGTCACCCCTCCACTTT
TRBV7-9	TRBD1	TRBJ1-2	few	CASSSDRGASYTF	TGTGCCAGCAGCTCGGACAGGGGAGCGAGCTACACCTTC
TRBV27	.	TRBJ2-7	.	CASRHAGTDPYEQYF	TGTGCCAGCAGGCATGCCGGGACGGATCCCTACGAGCAGTACTTC
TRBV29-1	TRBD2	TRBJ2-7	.	CSVTSGGLYEQYF	TGCAGCGTCACTAGCGGGGGGCTCTACGAGCAGTACTTC
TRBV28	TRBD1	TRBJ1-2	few	CASSLAGTAFNYGYTF	TGTGCCAGCAGTTTAGCTGGGACAGCTTTTAACTATGGCTACACCTTC
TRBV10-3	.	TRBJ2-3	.	CAISAGDSTDTQYF	TGTGCCATCAGCGCCGGGGACAGCACAGATACGCAGTATTTT